This T cell receptor (beta chain) was observed in a study of CD8+CD57+ T cells in acquired aplastic anemia. In the study overall: Sorted cells (CD4+ and CD8+) yielded DNA amounts that averaged about 3.1 ug. Where healthy donors were concerned, CD4+ cells averaged approximately 10 million reads. Study-level points and caveats: Patients shared just under 30 CD8+ CDR3 sequences with controls.

As to this clonotype: Its specificity is unknown.

TCR beta VDJ and CDR3 profiles were obtained from a genomic DNA template. One entry per CDR3 protein results from TCRdb running MiXCR on the reads. The data contain about 150,000 distinct CDR3 sequences, less than 45% of them singletons. Germline CDR1 reads LNHNV; CDR2 reads YYDKDF (reference sequence). V shed 0 bases and J shed 4 bases, with 10 bases lying between them. There are 15 residues in the CDR3. This chain joins TRBV15 and TRBJ1-3; D remains unclear. The sequenced sample consisted of sorted CD4+, CD8+, or CD8+CD57+ T cells (not recorded which) from PBMCs. This clonotype was sampled from a human donor in good health, serving as a control. The CDR3 nucleotides read TGTGCCACCAGCAGAGATATCACAATAGGAAACACCATATATTTT. Protein product: CATSRDITIGNTIYF. Full variable domain (rest looked up from reference TRBV15 and TRBJ1-3): DAMVIQNPRYQVTQFGKPVTLSCSQTLNHNVMYWYQQKSSQAPKLLFHYYDKDFNNEADTPDNFQSRRPNTSFCFLDIRSPGLGDTAMYLCATSRDITIGNTIYFGEGSWLTVV.